This TCR beta chain was sequenced in a study of T cell responses to AZD1222 COVID-19 vaccine. General study findings and limits: No day 14 peak samples; only post-peak repertoires were characterized. Among spike-specific TCRs, nearly half reportedly target unmutated variant regions.

Measured with immunoSEQ multiplex PCR; TCRdb has only the in-frame clones, and not every one. The sample holds tens of thousands of clones, 90% seen once. CDR3 size: 15 residues. CDR1 is SGHNT, CDR2 YYREEE, per germline (reference sequence). The germline V and J ends were trimmed by 7 bases and 2 bases, with 18 bases remaining between them. As concerns this clone: Antigen unknown.

This specimen consisted of peripheral blood, obtained 28 days after the second AZD1222 dose. This sequence was found in an adult who received the AZD1222 COVID-19 vaccine. V is TRBV5-4 and J is TRBJ1-1; a weak D match, TRBD1 (5 bases). The CDR3 spells CASYGTGERNTEAFF. CDR3 nucleotides: TGTGCCAGCTACGGGACGGGAGAACGAAACACTGAAGCTTTCTTT. Filled out from reference TRBV5-4 and TRBJ1-1, the complete variable domain reads ETGVTQSPTHLIKTRGQQVTLRCSSQSGHNTVSWYQQALGQGPQFIFQYYREEENGRGNFPPRFSGLQFPNYSSELNVNALELDDSALYLCASYGTGERNTEAFFGQGTRLTVV.